This T cell receptor beta chain was retrieved from a study of identical twins. TCRdb reprocessed the 5' RACE reads via MiXCR and lists one record per CDR3 protein. This table holds 400,000 to 550,000 distinct CDR3 sequences, around 20% found once. V was trimmed by 0 bases and J by 4 bases, leaving 15 bases between them. The CDR3 length is 16 residues. Germline V gene data show CDR1 as LNHNV and CDR2 as YYDKDF (reference sequence). The data were also submitted as part of a second study, on T cells expressing NK-cell markers.

This clonotype was obtained from a woman aged 18-29 years in good health. The specimen sequenced was CD4+ T cells sorted from blood. This chain uses TRBV15 with TRBJ1-2; possible D gene TRBD1, 5 bases. The CDR3 protein is CATSRDINRGGYGYTF. The CDR3, as DNA: TGTGCCACCAGCAGAGATATTAATCGGGGGGGCTATGGCTACACCTTC.